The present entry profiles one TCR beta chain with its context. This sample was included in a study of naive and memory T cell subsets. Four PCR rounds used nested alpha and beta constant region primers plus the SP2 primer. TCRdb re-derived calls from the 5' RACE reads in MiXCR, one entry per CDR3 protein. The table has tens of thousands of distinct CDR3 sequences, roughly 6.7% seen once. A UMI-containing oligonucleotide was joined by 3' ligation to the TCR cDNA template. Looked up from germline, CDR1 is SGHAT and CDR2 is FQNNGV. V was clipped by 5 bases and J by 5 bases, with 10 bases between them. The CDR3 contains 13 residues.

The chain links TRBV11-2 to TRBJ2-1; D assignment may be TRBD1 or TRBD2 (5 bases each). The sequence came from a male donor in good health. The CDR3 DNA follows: TGTGCCAGCAGCGGGGGACCTAACAATGAGCAGTTCTTC. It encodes CASSGGPNNEQFF. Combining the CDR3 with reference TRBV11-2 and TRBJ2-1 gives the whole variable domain EAGVAQSPRYKIIEKRQSVAFWCNPISGHATLYWYQQILGQGPKLLIQFQNNGVVDDSQLPKDRFSAERLKGVDSTLKIQPAKLEDSAVYLCASSGGPNNEQFFGPGTRLTVL.